What follows describes a single T cell receptor (beta chain). Its antigen is as yet unknown. There are 12 residues in the CDR3. The data were taken from a study of cytomegalovirus exposure and HLA in healthy donors. In the PCR, 60 Vbeta and 13 Jbeta primers were used. Measured with immunoSEQ multiplex PCR; TCRdb has only the in-frame clones, and not every one. The table records under 70,000 clones, just over 85% of them present only once. General study points: Reports indicate that TCR beta sequences accurately predicted the HLA-A and HLA-B alleles of most subjects. For TCR beta chains, V- and J-gene trimming was later linked to a missense DCLRE1C variant. Confirmation in vitro established that three CMV-associated chains were specific for CMV antigens.

The gene calls are TRBV1 and TRBJ1-1; whether TRBD1, the table's D call, matches the DNA was not checked. TRBV1 has pseudogene status. The receptor was isolated from a woman between 25 and 40 years old in good health and CMV-seronegative. Sequenced: PBMCs. CDR3 DNA: TGCACCAGCAGCCAGAAGGGGACTGAAGCTTTCTTT. It codes for CTSSQKGTEAFF.